This TCR beta chain was sequenced for a study of blood T cell repertoires in COVID-19. Background on the study: Acute and convalescent COVID-19 samples came from the United States, Italy and Spain. T cells, B-cell-depleted T cells, or PBMCs provided the cDNA or gDNA that served as material.

Original analysis: Reference gene primers were amplified, and this amplification served to estimate nucleated cell counts. TCRdb's copy holds only in-frame clones and misses some; the assay was immunoSEQ multiplex PCR. For V, J and clone size, that table is used; D and trimming come from the DNA. The profile shows 85,000 to 120,000 clones, 84% of them singletons. With V trimmed by 3 bases and J by 10 bases, 12 bases remained unmatched. Per the germline V gene, CDR1 is GTSNPN and CDR2 is SVGIG (reference sequence). The CDR3 is 15 amino acids. This rearrangement joins TRBV30 to TRBJ2-7, with 13 bases matching TRBD2. The source of this sequence is a woman aged 55-70 years with acute or convalescent COVID-19. The specimen was peripheral blood. CDR3 DNA: TGTGCCTGGAGAGAACTAGCGGGAGGGGGTCAGAGACAGTACTTC. Translated, it gives CAWRELAGGGQRQYF.